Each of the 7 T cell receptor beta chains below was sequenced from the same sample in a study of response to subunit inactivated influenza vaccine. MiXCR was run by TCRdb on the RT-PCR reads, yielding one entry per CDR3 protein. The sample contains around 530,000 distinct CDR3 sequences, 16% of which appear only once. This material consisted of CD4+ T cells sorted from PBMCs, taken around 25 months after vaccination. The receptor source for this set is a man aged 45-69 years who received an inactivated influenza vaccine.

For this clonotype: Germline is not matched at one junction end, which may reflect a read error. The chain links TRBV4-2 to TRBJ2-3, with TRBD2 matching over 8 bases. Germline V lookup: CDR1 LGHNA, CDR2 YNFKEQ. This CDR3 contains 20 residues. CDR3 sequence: CASSQVVVRSKGLVTVTQYF. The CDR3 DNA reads TGTGCCAGCAGCCAAGTGGTCGTCCGCTCCAAGGGACTAGTAACAGTTACGCAGTATTTT.

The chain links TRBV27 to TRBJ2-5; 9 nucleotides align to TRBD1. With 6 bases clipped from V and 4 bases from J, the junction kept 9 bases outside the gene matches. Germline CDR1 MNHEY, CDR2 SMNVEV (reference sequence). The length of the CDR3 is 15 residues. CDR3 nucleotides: TGTGCCAGCAGGAGGACAGGGGCCTTTGGAGAGACCCAGTACTTC. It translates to CASRRTGAFGETQYF.

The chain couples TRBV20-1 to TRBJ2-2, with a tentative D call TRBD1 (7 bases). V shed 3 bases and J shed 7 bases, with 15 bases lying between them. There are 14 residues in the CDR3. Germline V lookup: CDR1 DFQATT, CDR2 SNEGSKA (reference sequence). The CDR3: CSASPRGVVGELFF. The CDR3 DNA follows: TGCAGTGCTAGCCCCAGGGGGGTGGTCGGGGAGCTGTTTTTT.

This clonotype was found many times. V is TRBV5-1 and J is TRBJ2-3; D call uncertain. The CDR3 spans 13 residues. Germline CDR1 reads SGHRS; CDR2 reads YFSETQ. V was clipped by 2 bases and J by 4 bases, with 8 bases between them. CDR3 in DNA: TGCGCCAGCAGCTTTACCGGAGCAGATACGCAGTATTTT. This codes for CASSFTGADTQYF.

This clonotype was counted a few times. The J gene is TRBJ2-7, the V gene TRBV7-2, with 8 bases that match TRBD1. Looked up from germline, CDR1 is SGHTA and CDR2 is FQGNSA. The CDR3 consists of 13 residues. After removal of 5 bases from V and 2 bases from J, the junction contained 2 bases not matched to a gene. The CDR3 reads CASSDRGTYEQYF. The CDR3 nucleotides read TGTGCCAGCAGCGACAGGGGAACCTACGAGCAGTACTTC.

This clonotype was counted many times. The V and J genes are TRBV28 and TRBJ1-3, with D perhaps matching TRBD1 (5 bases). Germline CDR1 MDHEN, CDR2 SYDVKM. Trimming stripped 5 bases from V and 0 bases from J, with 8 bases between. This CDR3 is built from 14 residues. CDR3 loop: CASSPGDSGNTIYF. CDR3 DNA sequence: TGTGCCAGCAGTCCGGGGGACTCTGGAAACACCATATATTTT.

CDR3 DNA sequence: TGTGCCAGCAGCTTAACGGGCGGCGGGGTGACAGATACGCAGTATTTT. Amino acids: CASSLTGGGVTDTQYF. The chain carries TRBV7-2 and TRBJ2-3; TRBD2 is a possible D gene (6 bases). Germline V gene sequence: CDR1 SGHTA, CDR2 FQGNSA. The CDR3 runs to 16 residues. Trimming removed 2 bases at V and 3 bases at J, with 15 bases between.